These 26 T cell receptor beta chains came from one sample sequenced in a study of blood T cells in healthy people across ages. The authors ran a second PCR of 7 to 11 cycles using a sample-barcoded 5' primer and a J-beta primer mix. TCRdb re-analysed the 5' RACE reads in MiXCR, keeping a single row per CDR3 protein. In the table there are some 800,000 distinct CDR3 sequences, more than 20% of which are singletons. A further study also used this sample, focusing on T cells of mothers and their children.

Sequenced material: blood. These receptors originate from a boy aged 5-17 years in good health.

The chain uses TRBV27 and TRBJ2-2, with D possibly matching TRBD2 (6 bases). V lost 1 base to trimming and J lost 0 bases, with 9 bases between them. The CDR3 sequence is 16 residues long. From germline, CDR1 is MNHEY and CDR2 SMNVEV (reference sequence). In DNA, the CDR3 is TGTGCCAGCAGTTTATTCGGGAGCTCGAACACCGGGGAGCTGTTTTTT. Its protein is CASSLFGSSNTGELFF.

This clonotype was recorded a few times. The rearrangement joins TRBV2 to TRBJ2-5; D uncertain. This CDR3 has 14 amino acids. Germline lookup yields CDR1 SNHLY and CDR2 FYNNEI. Trimming took 4 bases from V and 5 from J, leaving 14 bases between them. This CDR3 reads CASSGQPSEETQYF. The CDR3 DNA sequence: TGTGCCAGCAGTGGCCAGCCATCTGAGGAGACCCAGTACTTC. Variable domain in full (rest from reference TRBV2 and TRBJ2-5): EPEVTQTPSHQVTQMGQEVILRCVPISNHLYFYWYRQILGQKVEFLVSFYNNEISEKSEIFDDQFSVERPDGSNFTLKIRSTKLEDSAMYFCASSGQPSEETQYFGPGTRLLVL.

V gene TRBV12-3 or TRBV12-4 combines with J gene TRBJ2-3, with D possibly TRBD2 on 5 matching bases. Trimming removed 1 base at V and 4 bases at J, with 15 bases between. There are 16 residues in the CDR3. CDR3 coding DNA: TGTGCCAGCAGTTTAGGGGTAGTAGCGCAAGCAGATACGCAGTATTTT. This encodes CASSLGVVAQADTQYF.

The V call is TRBV6-5, the J call TRBJ2-2; D not resolved. Germline loops: CDR1 MNHEY, CDR2 SVGAGI. Trimming removed 5 bases from V and 6 bases from J, with 7 bases in between. The CDR3 consists of 12 residues. This chain's CDR3 is CASSRTPGELFF. DNA of the CDR3: TGTGCCAGCAGTCGTACTCCCGGGGAGCTGTTTTTT.

The chain joins TRBV5-1 to TRBJ1-3; the D gene is possibly TRBD1 (5 bases). The CDR3 extends over 15 amino acids. Germline-derived CDR1 and CDR2 are SGHRS and YFSETQ. The ends were cut back, 4 bases at V and 0 bases at J, with 11 bases in the middle. Here the CDR3 DNA reads TGCGCCAGCAGCCAGACAGAGATCTCTGGAAACACCATATATTTT. It codes for CASSQTEISGNTIYF.

V is TRBV20-1 and J is TRBJ2-6; D may be TRBD2 (5 bases). Deletions cut 6 bases from V and 0 bases from J, with 15 bases between. The CDR3 is 16 amino acids. Germline V gives CDR1 DFQATT, CDR2 SNEGSKA (reference sequence). The DNA for the CDR3 is TGCAGTGCCGGAGGTAGCTTAGACTCTGGGGCCAACGTCCTGACTTTC. This encodes CSAGGSLDSGANVLTF.

A few counts support this clonotype. V is TRBV29-1 and J is TRBJ2-5, with 7 positions matching TRBD2. The better agreement between TRBJ2-1 and the DNA end casts doubt on the J call. CDR3 length: 15 amino acids. Germline CDR1 and CDR2: SQVTM and ANQGSEA. Here the CDR3 reads CSVEVRERTYNEQFF. The CDR3, as DNA: TGCAGCGTTGAGGTGCGGGAGAGGACCTACAATGAGCAGTTCTTC.

The chain recombines TRBV28 with TRBJ1-6, with D tentatively TRBD1 (5 bases). Germline CDR1 MDHEN, CDR2 SYDVKM. Trimming pared 1 base from V and 3 bases from J, leaving 7 bases between. The CDR3 is 15 residues long. DNA of the CDR3: TGTGCCAGCAGTTTATCACAGGACTATAATTCACCCCTCCACTTT. It codes for CASSLSQDYNSPLHF.

A few counts support this clonotype. The chain couples TRBV4-3 to TRBJ2-7; 7 bases line up with TRBD1. The germline V gene encodes CDR1 LGHNA and CDR2 YSLEER. The CDR3 extends over 16 amino acids. Unmatched junction bases numbered 10, after V lost 3 bases and J lost 2 bases. The CDR3 reads CASSQDRATGPYEQYF. CDR3 coding DNA: TGCGCCAGCAGCCAGGACCGCGCGACAGGGCCCTACGAGCAGTACTTC.

V and J are TRBV6-1 and TRBJ2-4, with 9 positions matching TRBD2. Trimming cost V 8 bases and J 12 bases; bases outside gene matches: 11. Germline lookup yields CDR1 MNHNS and CDR2 SASEGT. This CDR3 is 13 amino acids long. The chain's CDR3 is CASLGPLAGNQYF. The CDR3 DNA follows: TGTGCCAGCCTGGGGCCACTAGCGGGTAATCAGTACTTC.

The chain is built from TRBV29-1 and TRBJ2-7; no clear D. Trimming removed 0 bases at V and 6 bases at J, with 9 bases between. The CDR3 is 12 residues long. From germline, CDR1 is SQVTM and CDR2 ANQGSEA. Here the CDR3 DNA reads TGCAGCGTTGAAGACGGCAACGGCGAGCAGTACTTC. This sequence encodes CSVEDGNGEQYF.

This clonotype was observed a few times. V usage is TRBV18 and J usage is TRBJ1-2; D not certain. Between the trimmed V and J ends, which lost 7 bases and 7 bases, there was a span of 13 bases. The CDR3 runs to 12 residues. Per the germline V gene, CDR1 is KGHSH and CDR2 is LQKENI. CDR3 nucleotide sequence: TGTGCCAGCTACGCTGCTGTAGGTGGCTACACCTTC. This codes for CASYAAVGGYTF.

This clonotype was seen only a few times. The rearrangement joins TRBV20-1 to TRBJ1-2; D is unclear. Germline lookup yields CDR1 DFQATT and CDR2 SNEGSKA (reference sequence). The CDR3 runs to 14 residues. Trimming removed 5 bases at V and 3 bases at J, with 16 bases between. CDR3 sequence (DNA): TGCAGTGCTCATAGGATTTGGGATGACTATGGCTACACCTTC. Translated: CSAHRIWDDYGYTF.

This sequence joins TRBV7-2 and TRBJ2-7, with D perhaps TRBD2 (7 bases). The CDR3 covers 15 residues. CDR1 SGHTA and CDR2 FQGNSA come from the germline V gene. The germline V and J ends were trimmed by 4 bases and 2 bases, with 15 bases remaining between them. The CDR3 coding sequence is TGTGCCAGCAGCTCCGGGGGGACATCAACCTACGAGCAGTACTTC. This sequence encodes CASSSGGTSTYEQYF.

The chain joins TRBV3-1 to TRBJ1-1, with D possibly matching TRBD1 (6 bases). V was pared by 3 bases and J by 10 bases, with 12 bases between. The CDR3 sequence is 12 residues long. The germline CDR1 and CDR2 sequences are LGHDT and YNNKEL (reference sequence). The CDR3 sequence: CASSHNRVGAFF. CDR3 in DNA: TGTGCCAGCAGCCATAACAGGGTGGGAGCTTTCTTT.

The V gene is TRBV5-1, the J gene TRBJ2-7, with 7 bases fitting TRBD1. J gave up 0 bases and V 4 bases, and 4 bases lay outside the gene matches. CDR1 SGHRS and CDR2 YFSETQ come from the germline V gene. The CDR3 totals 14 residues. DNA of the CDR3: TGCGCCAGCAGCGGGACAGTTAGCTCCTACGAGCAGTACTTC. It translates to CASSGTVSSYEQYF.

The chain joins TRBV5-1 to TRBJ2-7; maybe TRBD2 (6 bases). This CDR3 comprises 14 residues. Trimming removed 0 bases at V and 3 bases at J, with 10 bases between. Germline V lookup: CDR1 SGHRS, CDR2 YFSETQ. CDR3 residues: CASSLVGSNYEQYF. The DNA of the CDR3 is TGCGCCAGCAGCTTGGTCGGGAGTAACTACGAGCAGTACTTC.

The V gene is TRBV11-2, the J gene TRBJ2-7; 10 bases are a match to TRBD2. CDR3 size: 16 residues. Germline loops: CDR1 SGHAT, CDR2 FQNNGV. V shed 3 bases, J shed 2 bases, and the junction held 7 bases outside the gene matches. The CDR3 DNA is TGTGCCAGCAGCTTTCCCGGGACTAGCGTTACCTACGAGCAGTACTTC. As protein: CASSFPGTSVTYEQYF. Complete variable domain (other parts from reference TRBV11-2 and TRBJ2-7): EAGVAQSPRYKIIEKRQSVAFWCNPISGHATLYWYQQILGQGPKLLIQFQNNGVVDDSQLPKDRFSAERLKGVDSTLKIQPAKLEDSAVYLCASSFPGTSVTYEQYFGPGTRLTVT.

This chain connects TRBV7-6 to TRBJ1-1; D gene uncertain. Germline CDR1 SGHVS, CDR2 FNYEAQ. V was clipped by 5 bases and J by 4 bases, with 14 bases between them. The CDR3 has 14 residues. The CDR3 loop is CASSPRDIGTEAFF. The CDR3 bases are TGTGCCAGCAGCCCGCGAGATATTGGCACTGAAGCTTTCTTT.

The genes are TRBV2 and TRBJ2-5; 8 bases are shared with TRBD1. Trimming removed 5 bases from V and 4 bases from J; junction bases left unmatched: 9. The CDR3 contains 15 residues. Germline V gives CDR1 SNHLY, CDR2 FYNNEI. CDR3 in amino acids: CASSRQGAPPETQYF. The DNA for the CDR3 is TGTGCCAGCAGTCGTCAGGGGGCCCCTCCAGAGACCCAGTACTTC.

The genes are TRBV6-5 and TRBJ1-6; weak D call: TRBD1 (5 bases). Trimming took 4 bases from V and 7 from J, leaving 11 bases between them. The CDR3 runs 14 residues. Germline V gene lookup returns CDR1 MNHEY and CDR2 SVGAGI. CDR3 protein: CASSSGTENSPLHF. The CDR3, as DNA: TGTGCCAGCAGTTCGGGGACTGAGAATTCACCCCTCCACTTT.

This clonotype was counted between two and nine times. The genes are TRBV3-1 and TRBJ2-4, with 9 bases matching TRBD1. CDR3 length: 17 residues. Germline CDR1 LGHDT, CDR2 YNNKEL (reference sequence). V lost 4 bases to trimming and J lost 0 bases; unmatched junction nucleotides: 7. Here the CDR3 reads CASSPDTGGLAKNIQYF. CDR3 in DNA: TGTGCCAGCAGCCCGGACACAGGGGGCTTAGCCAAAAACATTCAGTACTTC.

In its sample, this clonotype was seen a few times. The rearrangement links TRBV18 to TRBJ1-2; D unclear. CDR3 length: 12 residues. Trimming removed 8 bases at V and 3 bases at J, with 10 bases between. Per the germline V gene, CDR1 is KGHSH and CDR2 is LQKENI. The CDR3 is CASQDGHYGYTF. Written as DNA, the CDR3 is TGTGCCAGCCAGGACGGACACTATGGCTACACCTTC.

The chain links TRBV28 to TRBJ2-5, with TRBD1 matching 11 bases. Germline V gene lookup returns CDR1 MDHEN and CDR2 SYDVKM. J gave up 4 bases and V 6 bases, and 4 bases lay outside the gene matches. The CDR3 totals 14 residues. The CDR3 DNA is TGTGCCAGCAGGACCGGACAGGGGGCAGAGACCCAGTACTTC. It specifies CASRTGQGAETQYF.

The chain couples TRBV20-1 to TRBJ2-4; D is unresolved. CDR3 size: 11 residues. V lost 6 bases to trimming and J lost 5 bases, with 8 bases between them. Germline CDR1 and CDR2: DFQATT and SNEGSKA (reference sequence). In nucleotides, the CDR3 is TGCAGTGCGGTTAGACAAAACATTCAGTACTTC. This codes for CSAVRQNIQYF.

The chain links TRBV12-3 or TRBV12-4 to TRBJ1-4; the match to TRBD1 covers 9 bases. The CDR3 has 15 amino acids. Trimming at V came to 5 bases and at J to 5 bases, leaving 6 bases not matched to a gene. In DNA, the CDR3 is TGTGCCAGCAGTGACACAGGGGGCCCAAATGAAAAACTGTTTTTT. It codes for CASSDTGGPNEKLFF.